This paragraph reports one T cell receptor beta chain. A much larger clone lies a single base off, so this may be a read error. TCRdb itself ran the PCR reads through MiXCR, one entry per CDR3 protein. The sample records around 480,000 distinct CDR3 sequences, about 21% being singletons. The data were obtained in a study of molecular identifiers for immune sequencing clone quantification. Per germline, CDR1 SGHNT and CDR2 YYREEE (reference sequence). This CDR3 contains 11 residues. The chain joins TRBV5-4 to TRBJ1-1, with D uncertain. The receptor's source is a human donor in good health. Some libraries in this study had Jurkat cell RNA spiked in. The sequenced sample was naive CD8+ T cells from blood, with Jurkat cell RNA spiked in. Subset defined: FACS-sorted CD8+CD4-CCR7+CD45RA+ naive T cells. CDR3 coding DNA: TGTGCCGCCGTTACGAACACTGAAGCTTCCTTT. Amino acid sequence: CAAVTNTEASF.